The 25 T cell receptor beta chains presented below share a single source sample, sequenced in a study of CD8+ T cells in alopecia areata. After isolation, RNA underwent reverse transcription to generate cDNA as the sequencing template. TCRdb's table, derived via immunoSEQ multiplex PCR, lists solely in-frame clones and lacks some. The table shows fewer than 250,000 clones, with around two fifths occurring only once. The treatment here: oral pan-JAK inhibitor, 5-10 mg twice daily. Source: CD4+ T cells sorted from blood, taken between weeks 30 and 35, from a patient treated with tofacitinib. These receptors all come from a human donor with alopecia areata.

This clone has more than one count but fewer than ten. The V gene is TRBV19, the J gene TRBJ1-1; perhaps TRBD1 as D (5 bases). CDR1 is LNHDA and CDR2 is SQIVND in the germline V gene (reference sequence). The CDR3 consists of 12 residues. The V end was cut by 3 bases, the J end by 10 bases, with 12 bases between. CDR3 region: CASSIENGGAFF. The CDR3, as DNA: TGTGCCAGTAGTATTGAGAATGGGGGAGCTTTCTTT.

V is TRBV18 and J is TRBJ1-2, with unresolved D. V was shortened by 5 bases and J by 4 bases, with 17 bases between the two germline ends. This CDR3 region has 15 residues. The germline V gene encodes CDR1 KGHSH and CDR2 LQKENI. The chain's CDR3 is CASSTYNPNLYGYTF. Written as DNA, the CDR3 is TGTGCCAGCTCAACGTACAACCCCAATCTCTATGGCTACACCTTC.

This chain connects TRBV7-2 to TRBJ1-2; a weak D match, TRBD1 (5 bases). CDR1 is SGHTA and CDR2 is FQGNSA in the germline V gene. Trimming left V 1 base short and J 4 bases short, with 10 bases between. CDR3 length: 14 residues. CDR3 sequence reads: CASSLGGGFYGYTF. As DNA, the CDR3 is TGTGCCAGCAGCTTAGGGGGCGGCTTCTATGGCTACACCTTC.

This clone has a handful of counts. The chain uses TRBV13 and TRBJ1-1, with TRBD1 as a possible D gene (5 bases). CDR1 PRHDT and CDR2 FYEKMQ come from the germline V gene (reference sequence). This CDR3 is built from 15 residues. Between the trimmed V and J ends, which lost 3 bases and 4 bases, there was a span of 15 bases. In nucleotides, the CDR3 is TGTGCCAGCAGCTTCCCCGGGAGGGGAGGCACTGAAGCTTTCTTT. Translation: CASSFPGRGGTEAFF.

This chain joins TRBV27 and TRBJ2-7; a possible D gene is TRBD1 (5 bases). This CDR3 is built from 14 residues. Trimming shortened V by 3 bases and J by 0 bases, and 9 bases separated the two germline ends. Germline V gives CDR1 MNHEY, CDR2 SMNVEV (reference sequence). CDR3 in amino acids: CASSLSRDSYEQYF. CDR3 in DNA: TGTGCCAGCAGTTTGTCCAGGGACTCCTACGAGCAGTACTTC.

The rearrangement links TRBV5-1 to TRBJ2-3, with 9 bases that match TRBD2. Looked up from germline, CDR1 is SGHRS and CDR2 is YFSETQ. This CDR3 comprises 20 residues. V dropped 6 bases and J dropped 0; count of bases not matched to a gene: 20. In DNA form, the CDR3 reads TGCGCCAGCAACCCCAAACAGCGGTTAGCGGGAGAGGTGAGCACAGATACGCAGTATTTT. It codes for CASNPKQRLAGEVSTDTQYF. Full variable domain (missing parts from reference TRBV5-1 and TRBJ2-3): KAGVTQTPRYLIKTRGQQVTLSCSPISGHRSVSWYQQTPGQGLQFLFEYFSETQRNKGNFPGRFSGRQFSNSRSEMNVSTLELGDSALYLCASNPKQRLAGEVSTDTQYFGPGTRLTVL.

This clone was counted a single time. The chain has TRBV6-1 and TRBJ2-7; a weak D match, TRBD2 (6 bases). Germline CDR1 and CDR2: MNHNS and SASEGT. The CDR3 extends over 16 amino acids. V lost 1 base, J lost 4 bases, and 17 bases lay in between. CDR3 in amino acids: CASSEGSMTRGYEQYF. DNA of the CDR3: TGTGCCAGCAGTGAAGGCAGCATGACTAGGGGTTACGAGCAGTACTTC.

The chain uses TRBV6-5 and TRBJ2-2, with TRBD1 matching 8 bases. Germline V gene sequence: CDR1 MNHEY, CDR2 SVGAGI. The J segment lost 4 bases and the V segment lost 7 bases, leaving 8 bases of the junction unmatched. The CDR3 runs 15 residues. The CDR3 DNA reads as TGTGCCAGCAACCCAAGGACAGGGACCACCGGGGAGCTGTTTTTT. Its translation: CASNPRTGTTGELFF.

This sequence joins TRBV7-9 and TRBJ2-6; D gene uncertain. The CDR3 loop spans 14 amino acids. Germline V gene data show CDR1 as SEHNR and CDR2 as FQNEAQ (reference sequence). V gave up 5 bases and J gave up 1 base, with 6 bases separating them. The CDR3 region is CASSPLSGANVLTF. As DNA, the CDR3 is TGTGCCAGCAGCCCCCTATCTGGGGCCAACGTCCTGACTTTC.

The chain joins TRBV5-1 to TRBJ2-1; D remains unclear. Germline V gene lookup returns CDR1 SGHRS and CDR2 YFSETQ. V was pared by 3 bases and J by 5 bases, with 9 bases between. CDR3 length: 13 residues. For the CDR3, the DNA is TGCGCCAGCAGCTCAACTACAGACAATGAGCAGTTCTTC. Residues: CASSSTTDNEQFF.

The J gene is TRBJ1-4, the V gene TRBV29-1, with D unclear. Trimming removed 7 bases from V and 8 bases from J, with 20 bases in between. Germline CDR1 is SQVTM and CDR2 is ANQGSEA. This CDR3 comprises 14 residues. The CDR3 DNA follows: TGCAGCGCCACTGAGCGGGCCAGACTAGAAAAACTGTTTTTT. Translation gives CSATERARLEKLFF.

The table lists this clone with a few counts. The chain links TRBV9 to TRBJ2-1; possible D gene TRBD2, 5 bases. This CDR3 has 12 amino acids. Germline assignment: CDR1 SGDLS and CDR2 YYNGEE. Trimming cost V 5 bases and J 15 bases, with 18 bases left between them. CDR3 in amino acids: CASSPEGIRTFF. In nucleotides, the CDR3 is TGTGCCAGCAGTCCAGAGGGCATAAGGACGTTCTTC.

This chain uses TRBV7-2 with TRBJ2-3; D could derive from TRBD1 or TRBD2 (5 bases each). The CDR3 length is 17 residues. Trimming cost V 3 bases and J 5 bases, with 21 bases left between them. Germline V gene sequence: CDR1 SGHTA, CDR2 FQGNSA. CDR3 DNA sequence: TGTGCCAGCAGCTTGCGAGGAGGCACAGGCGGCAAAGATACGCAGTATTTT. This translates into CASSLRGGTGGKDTQYF.

This chain uses TRBV18 with TRBJ1-1, with a tentative D call TRBD1 (5 bases). V was pared by 4 bases and J by 6 bases, with 9 bases between. The CDR3 sequence is 12 residues long. Germline values: CDR1 KGHSH, CDR2 LQKENI. The CDR3 loop reads CASSRDRAEAFF. The CDR3 bases are TGTGCCAGCTCACGGGACCGCGCTGAAGCTTTCTTT.

This clone was recorded a few times. The J gene is TRBJ2-3, the V gene TRBV7-6; the match to TRBD2 covers 13 bases. CDR1 and CDR2 (germline): SGHVS, FNYEAQ. The J segment lost 5 bases and the V segment lost 3 bases, leaving 5 bases of the junction unmatched. This CDR3 is built from 16 residues. Here the CDR3 reads CASSLGTSGAVDTQYF. The DNA for the CDR3 is TGTGCCAGCAGCTTGGGGACTAGCGGGGCGGTAGATACGCAGTATTTT. The complete variable domain, with remaining parts taken from reference TRBV7-6 and TRBJ2-3, reads GAGVSQSPRYKVTKRGQDVALRCDPISGHVSLYWYRQALGQGPEFLTYFNYEAQQDKSGLPNDRFSAERPEGSISTLTIQRTEQRDSAMYRCASSLGTSGAVDTQYFGPGTRLTVL.

This clone was counted between two and nine times. The chain carries TRBV6-5 and TRBJ1-1; D ambiguous. In germline, CDR1 is MNHEY, CDR2 SVGAGI. This CDR3 is built from 13 residues. The germline V and J ends were trimmed by 3 bases and 0 bases, with 5 bases remaining between them. The CDR3 here is CASSYRMNTEAFF. CDR3 sequence (DNA): TGTGCCAGCAGTTATCGGATGAACACTGAAGCTTTCTTT.

The gene calls are TRBV30 and TRBJ1-2; no clear D. Per the germline V gene, CDR1 is GTSNPN and CDR2 is SVGIG (reference sequence). This CDR3 has 14 residues. V dropped 2 bases and J dropped 5 bases, with 15 bases sitting between them. The CDR3 protein is CAWSPRESSYGYTF. In DNA form, the CDR3 reads TGTGCCTGGAGTCCCCGGGAGTCGTCATATGGCTACACCTTC. The whole variable domain, remainder taken from reference TRBV30 and TRBJ1-2, is SQTIHQWPATLVQPVGSPLSLECTVEGTSNPNLYWYRQAAGRGLQLLFYSVGIGQISSEVPQNLSASRPQDRQFILSSKKLLLSDSGFYLCAWSPRESSYGYTFGSGTRLTVV.

This clone was observed a handful of times. This sequence joins TRBV2 and TRBJ2-1, with TRBD2 identical over 8 bases. The CDR3 is made up of 15 amino acids. Unmatched junction bases numbered 6, after V lost 3 bases and J lost 5 bases. Germline V CDR1 and CDR2: SNHLY, FYNNEI. CDR3 bases: TGTGCCAGCAGTGAGGATCGACTAGCGAACAATGAGCAGTTCTTC. Its translation: CASSEDRLANNEQFF.

This clone has a handful of counts. The chain is built from TRBV13 and TRBJ1-3, with TRBD1 matching over 11 bases. CDR1 is PRHDT and CDR2 is FYEKMQ in the germline V gene (reference sequence). CDR3 length: 15 amino acids. V was clipped by 3 bases and J by 4 bases; unmatched bases: 2. CDR3 residues: CASSLDRGQGNTIYF. The CDR3 coding sequence is TGTGCCAGCAGCTTGGACAGGGGGCAAGGAAACACCATATATTTT. Full variable domain (missing parts from reference TRBV13 and TRBJ1-3): AAGVIQSPRHLIKEKRETATLKCYPIPRHDTVYWYQQGPGQDPQFLISFYEKMQSDKGSIPDRFSAQQFSDYHSELNMSSLELGDSALYFCASSLDRGQGNTIYFGEGSWLTVV.

This clone has a handful of counts. V and J are TRBV7-9 and TRBJ2-3; D is unresolved. This CDR3 has 13 residues. Germline assignment: CDR1 SEHNR and CDR2 FQNEAQ (reference sequence). V was cut by 6 bases and J by 4 bases, with 11 bases left in between. CDR3 region: CASSPPRADTQYF. The CDR3 nucleotides read TGTGCCAGCAGTCCCCCTAGAGCAGATACGCAGTATTTT.

The gene calls are TRBV5-1 and TRBJ2-1, with D possibly TRBD2 on 6 matching bases. The CDR3 is made up of 16 amino acids. The germline gives CDR1 SGHRS, CDR2 YFSETQ. Trimming shortened V by 0 bases and J by 8 bases, and 18 bases separated the two germline ends. CDR3 protein: CASSLARGGHTDEQFF. In nucleotides, the CDR3 is TGCGCCAGCAGCTTGGCCCGGGGAGGACACACCGATGAGCAGTTCTTC.

The chain joins TRBV7-9 to TRBJ1-6; D is uncertain. Germline CDR1 reads SEHNR; CDR2 reads FQNEAQ (reference sequence). CDR3 size: 14 residues. V lost 5 bases to trimming and J lost 7 bases, with 12 bases between them. The CDR3 is CASSPHVGNSPLHF. The CDR3 bases are TGTGCCAGCAGCCCGCATGTTGGAAATTCACCCCTCCACTTT. The variable domain in full, with the rest retrieved from reference TRBV7-9 and TRBJ1-6, is DTGVSQNPRHKITKRGQNVTFRCDPISEHNRLYWYRQTLGQGPEFLTYFQNEAQLEKSRLLSDRFSAERPKGSFSTLEIQRTEQGDSAMYLCASSPHVGNSPLHFGNGTRLTVT.

This rearrangement joins TRBV9 to TRBJ2-5, with 7 bases lining up with TRBD1. Trimming took 0 bases from V and 7 from J; bases not matched to a gene: 9. There are 15 residues in the CDR3. The germline V gene encodes CDR1 SGDLS and CDR2 YYNGEE. CDR3 sequence: CASSVEQGPGATQYF. Written as DNA, the CDR3 is TGTGCCAGCAGCGTAGAACAGGGGCCCGGAGCGACCCAGTACTTC.

This clone occurred a few times. The V call is TRBV29-1, the J call TRBJ2-7; D gene uncertain. CDR3 length: 15 amino acids. V gave up 6 bases and J gave up 5 bases, with 23 bases separating them. The germline V gene has CDR1 SQVTM and CDR2 ANQGSEA. CDR3 nucleotide sequence: TGCAGCGTCCTGAGCCAGGACGGACCCCTCCACGAGCAGTACTTC. It is translated as CSVLSQDGPLHEQYF.

The V gene is TRBV7-9, the J gene TRBJ2-3; TRBD2 matches 8 bases. The CDR3 has 15 residues. CDR1 and CDR2 from the germline V gene are SEHNR and FQNEAQ (reference sequence). The junction had 4 bases not matched to a gene; V was cut back by 4 bases and J by 1 base. CDR3 residues: CASSSSTSGTDTQYF. The CDR3 DNA reads as TGTGCCAGCAGCTCTTCGACTAGCGGCACAGATACGCAGTATTTT.